The following is a T cell receptor beta chain sequence with its context. Its antigen is not known. The data are from a study of cytomegalovirus exposure and HLA in healthy donors. Whole-study findings and limits: Reports indicate that TCR beta sequences accurately predicted the HLA-A and HLA-B alleles of most subjects. The majority of TCR sequences were rare, yet some public TCRs appeared in many donors. Fewer N-insertions than the 666-donor mean were reportedly shown by an Asian-associated ancestry cluster in a later analysis.

Germline CDR1 and CDR2: LNHDA and SQIVND (reference sequence). This CDR3 comprises 15 residues. V was pared by 5 bases and J by 8 bases, with 5 bases of the junction left unmatched. Each donor's status was that of a healthy bone marrow donor. PCR was performed using 60 Vbeta and 13 Jbeta primers. The method was immunoSEQ multiplex PCR; TCRdb's version includes in-frame clones alone and lacks a portion of them. The sample yields roughly 240,000 clones, roughly 82% seen once. The chain couples TRBV19 to TRBJ2-1; 14 nucleotides align to TRBD2. The sample was PBMCs. The sequence came from a middle-aged woman in good health and CMV-seropositive. The CDR3 protein is CASSETSGRAHEQFF. The CDR3, as DNA: TGTGCCAGTAGTGAGACTAGCGGGAGGGCCCATGAGCAGTTCTTC.